This T cell receptor beta chain stems from a study of identical twins. Overall study results and limits: The study reached conclusions through statistical analysis that was cross-sectional, not following the same donors. Invariant MAIT and iNKT cells are populations that could partly confound zero-insertion analyses.

There are many counts of this clonotype. As yet, its antigen is unknown. TCRdb reprocessed the 5' RACE reads with MiXCR, giving one entry per CDR3 protein. Counted here are around 220,000 distinct CDR3 sequences, about 10% occurring once; the ten biggest clones make up about 9.1%. The CDR3 runs 15 residues. In germline, CDR1 is SGHAT, CDR2 FQDESV (reference sequence). V shed 5 bases, J shed 2 bases, and the junction held 7 bases outside the gene matches. This rearrangement joins TRBV11-1 to TRBJ1-1; 8 nucleotides align to TRBD1. The sequence derives from a man aged 45 to 65 in good health. Sequenced input: memory T cells sorted from blood. This chain's CDR3 is CASSTKQGGNTEAFF. The CDR3 DNA reads as TGTGCCAGCAGCACGAAACAGGGGGGTAACACTGAAGCTTTCTTT. Combining the CDR3 with reference TRBV11-1 and TRBJ1-1 gives the whole variable domain EAEVAQSPRYKITEKSQAVAFWCDPISGHATLYWYRQILGQGPELLVQFQDESVVDDSQLPKDRFSAERLKGVDSTLKIQPAELGDSAMYLCASSTKQGGNTEAFFGQGTRLTVV.